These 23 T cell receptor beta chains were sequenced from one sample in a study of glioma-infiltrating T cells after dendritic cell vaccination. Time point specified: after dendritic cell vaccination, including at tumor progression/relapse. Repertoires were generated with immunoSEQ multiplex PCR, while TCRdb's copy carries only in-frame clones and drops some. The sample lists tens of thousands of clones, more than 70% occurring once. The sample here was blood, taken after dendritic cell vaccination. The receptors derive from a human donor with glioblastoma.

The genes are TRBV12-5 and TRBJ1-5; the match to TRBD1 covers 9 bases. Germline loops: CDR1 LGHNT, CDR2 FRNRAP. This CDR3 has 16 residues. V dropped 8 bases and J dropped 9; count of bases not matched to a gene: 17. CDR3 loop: CASIGRDRVFDGPQHF. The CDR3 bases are TGTGCTAGTATAGGCCGGGACAGGGTCTTTGATGGGCCCCAGCATTTT. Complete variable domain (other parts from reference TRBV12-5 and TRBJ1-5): DARVTQTPRHKVTEMGQEVTMRCQPILGHNTVFWYRQTMMQGLELLAYFRNRAPLDDSGMPKDRFSAEMPDATLATLKIQPSEPRDSAVYFCASIGRDRVFDGPQHFGDGTRLSIL.

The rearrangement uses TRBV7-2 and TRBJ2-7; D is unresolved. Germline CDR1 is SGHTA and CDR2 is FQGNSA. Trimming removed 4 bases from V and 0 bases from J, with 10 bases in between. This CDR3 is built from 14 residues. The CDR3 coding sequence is TGTGCCAGCAGCTCCAACATGGTCTCCTACGAGCAGTACTTC. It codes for CASSSNMVSYEQYF. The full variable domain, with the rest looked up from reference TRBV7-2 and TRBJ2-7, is GAGVSQSPSNKVTEKGKDVELRCDPISGHTALYWYRQSLGQGLEFLIYFQGNSAPDKSGLPSDRFSAERTGGSVSTLTIQRTQQEDSAVYLCASSSNMVSYEQYFGPGTRLTVT.

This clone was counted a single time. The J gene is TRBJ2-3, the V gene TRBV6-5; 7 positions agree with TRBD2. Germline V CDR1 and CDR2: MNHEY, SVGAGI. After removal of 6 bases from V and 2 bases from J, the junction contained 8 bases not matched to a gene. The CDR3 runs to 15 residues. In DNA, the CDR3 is TGTGCCAGCAGATTATACGGGGGGATCACAGATACGCAGTATTTT. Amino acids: CASRLYGGITDTQYF.

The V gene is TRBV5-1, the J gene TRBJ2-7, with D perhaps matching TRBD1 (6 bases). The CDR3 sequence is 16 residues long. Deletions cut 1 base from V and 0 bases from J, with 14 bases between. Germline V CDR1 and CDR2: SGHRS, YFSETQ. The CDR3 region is CASSLSAGDNSYEQYF. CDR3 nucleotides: TGCGCCAGCAGCTTGTCAGCCGGGGACAACTCCTACGAGCAGTACTTC.

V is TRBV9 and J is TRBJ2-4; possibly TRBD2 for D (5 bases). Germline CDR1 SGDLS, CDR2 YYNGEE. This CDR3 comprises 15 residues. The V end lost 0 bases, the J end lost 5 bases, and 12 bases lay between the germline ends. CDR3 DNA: TGTGCCAGCAGCGTAGAAAGTAGCGTTCAAAACATTCAGTACTTC. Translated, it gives CASSVESSVQNIQYF. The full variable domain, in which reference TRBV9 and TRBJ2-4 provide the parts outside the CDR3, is DSGVTQTPKHLITATGQRVTLRCSPRSGDLSVYWYQQSLDQGLQFLIQYYNGEERAKGNILERFSAQQFPDLHSELNLSSLELGDSALYFCASSVESSVQNIQYFGAGTRLSVL.

CDR3 DNA sequence: TGTGCCAGCAGCTTAGACAGGCCGAACTACGAGCAGTACTTC. It translates to CASSLDRPNYEQYF. The chain uses TRBV7-8 and TRBJ2-7; D possibly corresponds to TRBD1 (5 bases). The germline V gene has CDR1 SGHVS and CDR2 FQNEAQ. This CDR3 spans 14 amino acids. V was shortened by 1 base and J by 3 bases, with 10 bases between the two germline ends. Full variable domain (outside the CDR3, taken from reference TRBV7-8 and TRBJ2-7): GAGVSQSPRYKVAKRGQDVALRCDPISGHVSLFWYQQALGQGPEFLTYFQNEAQLDKSGLPSDRFFAERPEGSVSTLKIQRTQQEDSAVYLCASSLDRPNYEQYFGPGTRLTVT.

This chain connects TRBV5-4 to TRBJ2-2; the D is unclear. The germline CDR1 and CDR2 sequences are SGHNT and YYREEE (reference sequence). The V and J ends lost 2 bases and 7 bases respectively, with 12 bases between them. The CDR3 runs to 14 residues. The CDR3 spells CASSLRLVGGELFF. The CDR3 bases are TGTGCCAGCAGCTTAAGGCTAGTTGGCGGGGAGCTGTTTTTT.

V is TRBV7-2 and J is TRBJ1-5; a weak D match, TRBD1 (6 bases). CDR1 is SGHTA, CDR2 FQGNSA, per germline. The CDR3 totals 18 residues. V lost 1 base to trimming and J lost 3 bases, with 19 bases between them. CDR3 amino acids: CASSLDVGGAGSNQPQHF. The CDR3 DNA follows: TGTGCCAGCAGCTTAGATGTTGGGGGCGCAGGCTCCAATCAGCCCCAGCATTTT.

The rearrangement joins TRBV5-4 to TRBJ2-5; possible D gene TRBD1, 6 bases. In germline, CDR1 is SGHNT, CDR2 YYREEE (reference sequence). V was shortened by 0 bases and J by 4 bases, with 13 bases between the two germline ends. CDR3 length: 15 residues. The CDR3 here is CASSLVGGGRETQYF. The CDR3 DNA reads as TGTGCCAGCAGCTTGGTAGGGGGTGGTAGAGAGACCCAGTACTTC.

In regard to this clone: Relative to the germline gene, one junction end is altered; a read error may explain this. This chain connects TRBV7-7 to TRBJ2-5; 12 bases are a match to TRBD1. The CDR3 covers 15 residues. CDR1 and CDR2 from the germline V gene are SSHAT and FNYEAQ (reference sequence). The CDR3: CASSLRGTGGETQYF. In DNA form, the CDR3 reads TGTGCTAGCAGCTTGAGGGGGACAGGGGGCGAGACCCAGTACTTC.

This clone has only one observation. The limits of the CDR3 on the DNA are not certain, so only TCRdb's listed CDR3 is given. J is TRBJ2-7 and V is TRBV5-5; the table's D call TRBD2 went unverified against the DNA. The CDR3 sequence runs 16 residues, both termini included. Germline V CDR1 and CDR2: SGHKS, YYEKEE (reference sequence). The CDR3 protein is CASSPVLRELVGEQYF.

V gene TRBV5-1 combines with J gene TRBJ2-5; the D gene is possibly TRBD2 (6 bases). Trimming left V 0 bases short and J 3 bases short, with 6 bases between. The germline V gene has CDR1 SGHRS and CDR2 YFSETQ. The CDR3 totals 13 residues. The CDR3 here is CASSLASEETQYF. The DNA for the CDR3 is TGCGCCAGCAGCTTGGCTAGCGAAGAGACCCAGTACTTC.

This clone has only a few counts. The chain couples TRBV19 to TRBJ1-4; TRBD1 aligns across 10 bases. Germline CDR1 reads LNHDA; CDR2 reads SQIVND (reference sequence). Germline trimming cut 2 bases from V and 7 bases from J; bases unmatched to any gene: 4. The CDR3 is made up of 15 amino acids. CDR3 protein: CASSISRDRGEKLFF. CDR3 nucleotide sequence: TGTGCCAGTAGTATATCCCGGGACAGGGGTGAAAAACTGTTTTTT.

The CDR3 reads CASSLRTDQETQYF. DNA for the CDR3: TGTGCCAGCAGCCTTAGGACAGACCAAGAGACCCAGTACTTC. The J gene is TRBJ2-5, the V gene TRBV13, with D possibly matching TRBD1 (6 bases). V was pared by 5 bases and J by 0 bases, with 10 bases between. This CDR3 contains 14 residues. Germline-derived CDR1 and CDR2 are PRHDT and FYEKMQ (reference sequence).

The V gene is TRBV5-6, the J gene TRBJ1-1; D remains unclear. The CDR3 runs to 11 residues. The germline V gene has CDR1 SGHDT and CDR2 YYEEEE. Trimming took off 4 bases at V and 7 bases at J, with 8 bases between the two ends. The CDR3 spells CASSKYSEAFF. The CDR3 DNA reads TGTGCCAGCAGCAAATACAGTGAAGCTTTCTTT. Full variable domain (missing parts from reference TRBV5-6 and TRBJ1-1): DAGVTQSPTHLIKTRGQQVTLRCSPKSGHDTVSWYQQALGQGPQFIFQYYEEEERQRGNFPDRFSGHQFPNYSSELNVNALLLGDSALYLCASSKYSEAFFGQGTRLTVV.

Here the CDR3 DNA reads TGCGCCAGCAGCTTGGGCGGAGACTACAATGAGCAGTTCTTC. This gives the protein CASSLGGDYNEQFF. V is TRBV5-1 and J is TRBJ2-1; no definite D call. CDR1 and CDR2 (germline): SGHRS, YFSETQ. Trimming left V 0 bases short and J 3 bases short, with 7 bases between. The CDR3 extends over 14 amino acids.

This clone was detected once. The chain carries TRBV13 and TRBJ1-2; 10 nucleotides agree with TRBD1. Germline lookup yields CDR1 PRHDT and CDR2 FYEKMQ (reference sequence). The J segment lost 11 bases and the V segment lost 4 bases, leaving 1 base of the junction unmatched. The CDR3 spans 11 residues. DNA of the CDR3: TGTGCCAGCAGCTCGGGACAGGGGTACACCTTC. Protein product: CASSSGQGYTF.

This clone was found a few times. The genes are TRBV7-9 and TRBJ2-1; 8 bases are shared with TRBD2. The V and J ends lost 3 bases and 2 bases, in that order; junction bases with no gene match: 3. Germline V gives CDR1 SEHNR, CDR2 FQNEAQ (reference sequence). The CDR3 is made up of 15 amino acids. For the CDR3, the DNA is TGTGCCAGCAGCTTTAGCGGGGCTACCTACAATGAGCAGTTCTTC. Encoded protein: CASSFSGATYNEQFF.

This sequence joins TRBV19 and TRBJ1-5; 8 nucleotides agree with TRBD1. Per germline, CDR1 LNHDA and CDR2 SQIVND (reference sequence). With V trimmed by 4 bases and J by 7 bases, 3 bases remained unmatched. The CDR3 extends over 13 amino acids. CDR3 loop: CASSRQGQQPQHF. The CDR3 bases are TGTGCCAGTAGTAGACAGGGGCAACAGCCCCAGCATTTT.

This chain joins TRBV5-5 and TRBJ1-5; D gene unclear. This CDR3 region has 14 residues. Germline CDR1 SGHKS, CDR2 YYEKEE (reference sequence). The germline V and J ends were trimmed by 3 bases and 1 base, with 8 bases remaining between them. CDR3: CASSYVGSNQPQHF. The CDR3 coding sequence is TGTGCCAGCAGCTACGTCGGGAGCAATCAGCCCCAGCATTTT. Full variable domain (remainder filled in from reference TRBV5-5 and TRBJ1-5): DAGVTQSPTHLIKTRGQQVTLRCSPISGHKSVSWYQQVLGQGPQFIFQYYEKEERGRGNFPDRFSARQFPNYSSELNVNALLLGDSALYLCASSYVGSNQPQHFGDGTRLSIL.

Here the CDR3 DNA reads TGCAGTGCTAGAGAAGCCGGGGGGCAGTACTTC. Translated, it gives CSAREAGGQYF. The chain uses TRBV20-1 and TRBJ2-5; 7 nucleotides match TRBD2. Germline trimming cut 0 bases from V and 11 bases from J; bases unmatched to any gene: 3. The length of the CDR3 is 11 residues. Germline V lookup: CDR1 DFQATT, CDR2 SNEGSKA (reference sequence).

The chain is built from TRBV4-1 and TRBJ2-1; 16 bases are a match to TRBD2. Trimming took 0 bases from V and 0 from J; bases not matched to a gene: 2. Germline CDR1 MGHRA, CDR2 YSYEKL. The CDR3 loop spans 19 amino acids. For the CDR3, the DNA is TGCGCCAGCAGCCAAGAGGGACTAGCGGGGGGGCCCTCCTACAATGAGCAGTTCTTC. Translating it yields CASSQEGLAGGPSYNEQFF.

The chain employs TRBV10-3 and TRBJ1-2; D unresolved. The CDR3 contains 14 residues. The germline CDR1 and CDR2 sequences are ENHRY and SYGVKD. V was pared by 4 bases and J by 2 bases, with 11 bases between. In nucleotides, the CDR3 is TGTGCCATCAGTGCTCCGGGATCAAACTATGGCTACACCTTC. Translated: CAISAPGSNYGYTF.